This T cell receptor beta chain was found in a study of kidney transplant recipient with SARS-CoV-2 infection. In regard to this clonotype: This CDR3 fails to terminate in the conserved phenylalanine or tryptophan, so it likely reflects a read error.

In TCRdb, the reads were re-called with MiXCR into one record per CDR3 protein. The sample shows about 250,000 distinct CDR3 sequences, 29% of them seen only once. Trimming cost V 1 base and J 4 bases, with 11 bases left between them. This CDR3 is 14 amino acids long. CDR1 is MNHNS and CDR2 is SASEGT in the germline V gene. This chain uses TRBV6-1 with TRBJ2-7; D is unresolved. The material was a blood sample, obtained at baseline and on day 111 from a kidney transplant recipient. The sequence came from a male patient aged 25-45 years who had COVID-19 and was a kidney transplant recipient. Some T cells may possibly be graft donor cells. CDR3 sequence: CASSEGPVIYEQYL. CDR3 in DNA: TGTGCCAGCAGTGAAGGGCCGGTTATTTACGAGCAGTACCTC.